Listed below are T cell receptor beta chains from one sample, sequenced in a study of blood T cells in healthy people across ages. Each CDR3 protein gets one entry after TCRdb re-called the 5' RACE reads with MiXCR. The repertoire holds about 1,800,000 distinct CDR3 sequences, with roughly 27% as singletons. Sequences were obtained from blood. The receptor source for this set is a woman in her thirties in good health. CDR3s leave out the opening cysteine and the closing phenylalanine or tryptophan.

v_call cdr3_aa
TRBV6-1 ASSKRGLAGGGGELF
TRBV20-1 STSPSYDEQF
TRBV5-1 ASSSRGELSGANVLT
TRBV20-1 SASRSRGGDTQY
TRBV12-3/TRBV12-4 ASSHVGLTSNQPQH
TRBV2 ASKGAAVQETQY
TRBV20-1 SAREAGPSYGYT
TRBV20-1 SARGAGPVGYNEQF
TRBV20-1 SATPVSTGQTLTSTDAQY
TRBV20-1 SAVGTSGRFRNEQF
TRBV5-1 ASSLATQGYNEQF
TRBV12-3/TRBV12-4 ASSLMSDGNQPQH
TRBV29-1 SVDQGAYGYT
TRBV20-1 SAWTGLSYERY
TRBV29-1 SVVRTGGVRNGYT
TRBV5-1 ATRTSGSAYEQY
TRBV10-3 AISEGWAEQY
TRBV29-1 SVEEALGVLDYT
TRBV7-6 ASSLNPDDTQY
TRBV29-1 SALRGSYGYT
TRBV9 ASSSEGTYEQY
TRBV9 ASSHLGGTGANVLT
TRBV12-3/TRBV12-4 ASNLAGLKYEQY
TRBV20-1 SARDPVTYEQY
TRBV9 ASSVSTSGHTDTQY
TRBV5-1 ASSFNGDSNQPQH
TRBV29-1 SVVNTGQNTEAF
TRBV27 ATSRLAGNSYEQY
TRBV5-1 ASSETGWIADTQY
TRBV7-2 ASSLPPGLRNSRNTGELF
TRBV4-3 ASSQDAQGNYGYT
TRBV30 AWSGGGGDGYT
TRBV6-1 ASSALPRPSGRSTDTQY
TRBV20-1 SAKSDIFDTQY
TRBV28 ASSSADVVYEQY
TRBV11-1 ASSLQTSGGLYTQY
TRBV7-2 ASSSWGTDTQY
TRBV28 ASIPSGGKHNEQF
TRBV30 AWSKQRGAETQY
TRBV5-1 ASSTFGGREAF
TRBV7-6 ASSQRGAATSGNTIY
TRBV12-3/TRBV12-4 ASRIQGVVNEQY
TRBV28 ASSGRVSYEQY
TRBV15 ATSRDLAGITDTQY
TRBV7-3 AGSKGSGPNNEQF
TRBV20-1 SASGPSGIQGDTQY
TRBV11-2 ASSLGAGSGETQY
TRBV14 ASSRGPARVNEQF
TRBV20-1 SARDQTLGQGVSGEAF